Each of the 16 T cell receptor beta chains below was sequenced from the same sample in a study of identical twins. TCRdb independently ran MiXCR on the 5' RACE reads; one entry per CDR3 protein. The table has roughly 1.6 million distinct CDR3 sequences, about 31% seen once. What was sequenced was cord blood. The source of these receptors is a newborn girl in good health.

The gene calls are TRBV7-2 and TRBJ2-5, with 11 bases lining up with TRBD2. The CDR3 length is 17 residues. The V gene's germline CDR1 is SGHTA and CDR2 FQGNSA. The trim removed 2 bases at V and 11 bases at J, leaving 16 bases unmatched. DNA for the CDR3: TGTGCCAGCAGCTTACTCTTTGGGACTAGCGGCTACAATGAGCAGTACTTC. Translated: CASSLLFGTSGYNEQYF.

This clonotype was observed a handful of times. This CDR3 is CAISFSGFFYNEQYF. The CDR3 DNA is TGTGCCATCAGCTTTAGCGGGTTCTTTTACAATGAGCAGTACTTC. The chain links TRBV10-3 to TRBJ2-1; 7 nucleotides line up with TRBD2. The J call may be mistaken, given a closer DNA end match to TRBJ2-7. Germline loops: CDR1 ENHRY, CDR2 SYGVKD. The CDR3 totals 15 residues.

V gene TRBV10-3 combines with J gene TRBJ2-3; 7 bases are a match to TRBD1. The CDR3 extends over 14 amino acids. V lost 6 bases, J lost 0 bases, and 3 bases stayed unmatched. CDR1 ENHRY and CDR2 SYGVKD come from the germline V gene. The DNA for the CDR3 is TGTGCCATCAGGACAGGGCTAAGCACAGATACGCAGTATTTT. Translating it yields CAIRTGLSTDTQYF.

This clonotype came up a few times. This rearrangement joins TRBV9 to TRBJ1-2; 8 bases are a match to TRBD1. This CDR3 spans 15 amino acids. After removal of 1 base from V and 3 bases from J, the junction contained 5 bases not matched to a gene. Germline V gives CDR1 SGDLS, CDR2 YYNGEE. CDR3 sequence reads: CASSVSQGAYYGYTF. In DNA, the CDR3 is TGTGCCAGCAGCGTATCCCAGGGGGCCTACTATGGCTACACCTTC.

The CDR3 bases are TGTGCCAGCAGCAAAACCGGGACGGGTTCCTACGAGCAGTACTTC. This translates into CASSKTGTGSYEQYF. J is TRBJ2-7 and V is TRBV21-1; TRBD1 is the table's D call, not checked against the DNA. TRBV21-1 is recorded as a pseudogene. CDR3 length equals 15 residues.

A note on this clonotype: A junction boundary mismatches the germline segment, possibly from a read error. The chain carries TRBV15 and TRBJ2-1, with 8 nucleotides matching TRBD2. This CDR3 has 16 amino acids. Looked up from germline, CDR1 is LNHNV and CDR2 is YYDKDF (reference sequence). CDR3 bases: TGCGCCACCAGCAGACCCGGGACTAGCTCCTACAATGAGCAGTTCTTC. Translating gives CATSRPGTSSYNEQFF.

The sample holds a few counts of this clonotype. CDR3 protein: CASSPRTGITEAFF. In nucleotides, the CDR3 is TGTGCCAGCAGTCCCCGGACAGGGATCACTGAAGCTTTCTTT. The chain carries TRBV12-3 or TRBV12-4 and TRBJ1-1; 8 bases agree with TRBD1. V lost 5 bases to trimming and J lost 4 bases; unmatched junction nucleotides: 6. CDR3 length: 14 amino acids.

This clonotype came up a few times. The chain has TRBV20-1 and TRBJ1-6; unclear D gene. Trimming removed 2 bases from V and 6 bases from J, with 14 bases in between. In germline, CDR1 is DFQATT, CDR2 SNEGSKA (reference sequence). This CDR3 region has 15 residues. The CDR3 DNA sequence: TGCAGTGCTAGAATATTAGCCAGGTCTAATTCACCCCTCCACTTT. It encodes CSARILARSNSPLHF.

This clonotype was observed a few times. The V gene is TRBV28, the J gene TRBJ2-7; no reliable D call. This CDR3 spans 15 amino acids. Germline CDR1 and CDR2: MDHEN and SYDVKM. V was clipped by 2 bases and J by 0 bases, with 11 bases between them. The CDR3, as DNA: TGTGCCAGCAGTTTAAGGGCGGCCGGCTCCTACGAGCAGTACTTC. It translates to CASSLRAAGSYEQYF. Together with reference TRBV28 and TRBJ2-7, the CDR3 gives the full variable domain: DVKVTQSSRYLVKRTGEKVFLECVQDMDHENMFWYRQDPGLGLRLIYFSYDVKMKEKGDIPEGYSVSREKKERFSLILESASTNQTSMYLCASSLRAAGSYEQYFGPGTRLTVT.

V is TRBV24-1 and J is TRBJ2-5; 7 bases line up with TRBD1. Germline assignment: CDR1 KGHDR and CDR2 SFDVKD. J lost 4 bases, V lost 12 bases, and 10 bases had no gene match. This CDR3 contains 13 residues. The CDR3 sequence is CAPRQGRGETQYF. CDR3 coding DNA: TGTGCCCCTCGACAGGGCCGGGGAGAGACCCAGTACTTC.

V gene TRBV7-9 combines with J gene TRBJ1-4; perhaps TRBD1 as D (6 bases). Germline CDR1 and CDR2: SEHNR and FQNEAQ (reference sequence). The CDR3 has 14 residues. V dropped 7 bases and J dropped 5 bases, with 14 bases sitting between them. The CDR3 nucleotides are TGTGCCAGCAACTGGGGGGGGCCGAATGAAAAACTGTTTTTT. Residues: CASNWGGPNEKLFF.

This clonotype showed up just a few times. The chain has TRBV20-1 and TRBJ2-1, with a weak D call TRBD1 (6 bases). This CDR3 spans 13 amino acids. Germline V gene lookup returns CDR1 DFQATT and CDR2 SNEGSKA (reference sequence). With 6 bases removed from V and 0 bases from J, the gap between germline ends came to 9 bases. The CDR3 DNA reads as TGCAGTGCCTCGGACAGCTCCTACAATGAGCAGTTCTTC. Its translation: CSASDSSYNEQFF.

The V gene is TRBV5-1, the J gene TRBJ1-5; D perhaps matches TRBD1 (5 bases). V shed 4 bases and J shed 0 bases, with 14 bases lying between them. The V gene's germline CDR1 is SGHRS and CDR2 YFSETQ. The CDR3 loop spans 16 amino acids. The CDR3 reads CASSQLGGDSNQPQHF. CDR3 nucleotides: TGCGCCAGCAGCCAATTGGGGGGTGATAGCAATCAGCCCCAGCATTTT.

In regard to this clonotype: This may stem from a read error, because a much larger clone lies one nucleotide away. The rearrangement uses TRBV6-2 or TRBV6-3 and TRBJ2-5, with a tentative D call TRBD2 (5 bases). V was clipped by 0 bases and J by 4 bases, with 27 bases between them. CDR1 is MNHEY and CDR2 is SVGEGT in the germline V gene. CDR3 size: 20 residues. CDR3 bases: TGTGCCAGCAGTTACTCCCCTATCTCCCGTCCGCGGACTGCAGGAGAGACCCAGTACTTC. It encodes CASSYSPISRPRTAGETQYF.

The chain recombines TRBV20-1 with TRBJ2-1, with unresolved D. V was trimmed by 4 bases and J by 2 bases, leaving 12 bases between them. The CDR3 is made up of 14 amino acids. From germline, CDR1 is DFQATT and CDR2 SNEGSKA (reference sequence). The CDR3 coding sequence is TGCAGTGCTATCTCTGTGAACACCTACAATGAGCAGTTCTTC. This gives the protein CSAISVNTYNEQFF.

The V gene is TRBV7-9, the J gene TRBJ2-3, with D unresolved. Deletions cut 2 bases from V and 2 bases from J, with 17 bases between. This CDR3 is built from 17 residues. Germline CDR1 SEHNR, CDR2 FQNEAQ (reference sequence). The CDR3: CASSLRPGRVFTDTQYF. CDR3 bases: TGTGCCAGCAGCTTACGGCCCGGTCGGGTGTTCACAGATACGCAGTATTTT.